The present T cell receptor (beta chain) was sequenced within a study of cytomegalovirus exposure and HLA in healthy donors. Overall study context: Earlier, 100 million to 120 million unique TCR beta sequences were recovered from some 200 million T cells by an analysis.

The study ran its PCR with 60 Vbeta and 13 Jbeta primers. Sequencing was performed with immunoSEQ multiplex PCR; in TCRdb, only in-frame clones are kept and a portion is missing. The sample has fewer than 250,000 clones, about 74% seen once. Regarding the study as a whole: It emerged from a later analysis that several of the most significant clusters appeared to be linked to common viral pathogens. Presence/absence analyses rested on an assumption that sequencing depth was roughly uniform across donors.

Germline lookup yields CDR1 SGHTA and CDR2 FQGNSA. This CDR3 comprises 17 residues. The V and J ends lost 5 bases and 5 bases, in that order; junction bases with no gene match: 9. With respect to this clone: The antigen remains undetermined.

The V gene is TRBV7-2, the J gene TRBJ2-5; 15 bases map to TRBD2. The receptor was isolated from a man aged 40-55 years in good health and CMV-seronegative. Material: PBMCs. The CDR3 region is CASSPRTSGGAGETQYF. Written as DNA, the CDR3 is TGTGCCAGCAGCCCCAGGACTAGCGGGGGGGCCGGGGAGACCCAGTACTTC. Full variable domain (outside the CDR3, taken from reference TRBV7-2 and TRBJ2-5): GAGVSQSPSNKVTEKGKDVELRCDPISGHTALYWYRQSLGQGLEFLIYFQGNSAPDKSGLPSDRFSAERTGGSVSTLTIQRTQQEDSAVYLCASSPRTSGGAGETQYFGPGTRLLVL.